These 29 T cell receptor beta chains share one sample of origin, sequenced in a study of blood T cell repertoires in COVID-19. Repertoires were generated with immunoSEQ multiplex PCR, while TCRdb's copy carries only in-frame clones and drops some. The sample lists some 340,000 clones; around 83% were seen once. Sequencing input: PBMCs or T cells enriched from blood (not recorded which). These receptors were obtained from a woman aged 45-65 years who had recovered from COVID-19.

V and J are TRBV7-2 and TRBJ2-3; D may be TRBD1 (5 bases). The CDR3 spans 15 residues. The V end lost 0 bases, the J end lost 6 bases, and 13 bases lay between the germline ends. Germline V gene lookup returns CDR1 SGHTA and CDR2 FQGNSA. The CDR3 here is CASSLAAQAGDTQYF. The CDR3 DNA reads as TGTGCCAGCAGCTTAGCGGCCCAGGCAGGGGATACGCAGTATTTT.

This chain uses TRBV7-9 with TRBJ2-7, with D hard to call. The CDR3 has 13 amino acids. V lost 2 bases and J lost 1, with 6 bases in between. The germline V gene encodes CDR1 SEHNR and CDR2 FQNEAQ (reference sequence). The CDR3 spells CASSLTASYEQYF. The CDR3 nucleotides read TGTGCCAGCAGCTTAACCGCGTCCTACGAGCAGTACTTC. Drawing the rest from reference TRBV7-9 and TRBJ2-7, the complete variable domain is DTGVSQNPRHKITKRGQNVTFRCDPISEHNRLYWYRQTLGQGPEFLTYFQNEAQLEKSRLLSDRFSAERPKGSFSTLEIQRTEQGDSAMYLCASSLTASYEQYFGPGTRLTVT.

The genes are TRBV29-1 and TRBJ1-1; 7 nucleotides agree with TRBD1. The CDR3 runs 13 residues. The V segment lost 4 bases and the J segment 10 bases; nucleotides outside the gene matches: 12. The germline CDR1 and CDR2 sequences are SQVTM and ANQGSEA. The CDR3 is CSVVVGAGGIAFF. Written as DNA, the CDR3 is TGCAGCGTTGTGGTGGGGGCAGGGGGAATAGCTTTCTTT.

This clone came up a few times. The V call is TRBV5-6, the J call TRBJ2-7; D is possibly TRBD1 (6 bases). CDR1 is SGHDT, CDR2 YYEEEE, per germline. The CDR3 covers 17 residues. Deletions cut 4 bases from V and 0 bases from J, with 20 bases between. The CDR3 DNA reads TGTGCCAGCAGCCATAGGCGAGCACAGGGAATCTCCTACGAGCAGTACTTC. This encodes CASSHRRAQGISYEQYF.

The rearrangement joins TRBV7-2 to TRBJ2-5, with 9 positions matching TRBD2. V gave up 1 base and J gave up 5 bases; unmatched junction bases: 2. Germline V gene sequence: CDR1 SGHTA, CDR2 FQGNSA. There are 14 residues in the CDR3. CDR3 amino acids: CASSLGSGRETQYF. In DNA form, the CDR3 reads TGTGCCAGCAGCTTAGGCAGCGGGAGGGAGACCCAGTACTTC.

The chain has TRBV5-4 and TRBJ1-2; TRBD1 agrees at 12 bases. Germline values: CDR1 SGHNT, CDR2 YYREEE (reference sequence). This CDR3 spans 15 amino acids. CDR3 region: CVSSLGQGANYGYTF. The CDR3, as DNA: TGTGTTTCGAGTTTGGGACAGGGGGCGAACTATGGCTACACCTTC. The full variable domain, its missing parts supplied by reference TRBV5-4 and TRBJ1-2, is ETGVTQSPTHLIKTRGQQVTLRCSSQSGHNTVSWYQQALGQGPQFIFQYYREEENGRGNFPPRFSGLQFPNYSSELNVNALELDDSALYLCVSSLGQGANYGYTFGSGTRLTVV.

The V gene is TRBV30, the J gene TRBJ1-5; unclear D gene. CDR3 size: 14 residues. Trimming removed 2 bases at V and 4 bases at J, with 12 bases between. CDR1 and CDR2 (germline): GTSNPN, SVGIG (reference sequence). This CDR3 is CAWSSGSGNQPQHF. The CDR3 DNA reads TGTGCCTGGAGTTCGGGGTCTGGGAATCAGCCCCAGCATTTT. The full variable domain, in which reference TRBV30 and TRBJ1-5 provide the parts outside the CDR3, is SQTIHQWPATLVQPVGSPLSLECTVEGTSNPNLYWYRQAAGRGLQLLFYSVGIGQISSEVPQNLSASRPQDRQFILSSKKLLLSDSGFYLCAWSSGSGNQPQHFGDGTRLSIL.

V and J are TRBV19 and TRBJ2-2; TRBD1 matches at 7 bases. V lost 3 bases and J lost 6; bases outside the gene matches: 7. The CDR3 extends over 15 amino acids. Germline V gene data show CDR1 as LNHDA and CDR2 as SQIVND (reference sequence). CDR3 amino acids: CASSMQQGSAGELFF. CDR3 DNA: TGTGCCAGTAGTATGCAACAGGGGAGCGCCGGGGAGCTGTTTTTT.

This rearrangement joins TRBV27 to TRBJ2-6; maybe TRBD2 (7 bases). Trimming took off 2 bases at V and 0 bases at J, with 14 bases between the two ends. The germline CDR1 and CDR2 sequences are MNHEY and SMNVEV (reference sequence). The CDR3 consists of 18 residues. Here the CDR3 reads CASSLIAGALSGANVLTF. CDR3 DNA: TGTGCCAGCAGTTTAATCGCGGGGGCTCTCTCTGGGGCCAACGTCCTGACTTTC.

The chain has TRBV11-2 and TRBJ1-4; possible D gene TRBD1, 5 bases. Per germline, CDR1 SGHAT and CDR2 FQNNGV. Trimming pared 10 bases from V and 8 bases from J, leaving 17 bases between. The CDR3 totals 13 residues. The CDR3 DNA sequence: TGTGCCACCTCCTCGGGGGTTAAAGAAAAACTGTTTTTT. It is translated as CATSSGVKEKLFF.

The chain uses TRBV5-1 and TRBJ1-6; 9 positions match TRBD1. Germline trimming cut 5 bases from V and 7 bases from J; bases unmatched to any gene: 4. The germline CDR1 and CDR2 sequences are SGHRS and YFSETQ. The CDR3 is 14 residues long. In DNA form, the CDR3 reads TGCGCCAGCAGTATCGGACAGGGGAATTCACCCCTCCACTTT. Its protein is CASSIGQGNSPLHF. Looking up the rest from reference TRBV5-1 and TRBJ1-6 gives the full variable domain: KAGVTQTPRYLIKTRGQQVTLSCSPISGHRSVSWYQQTPGQGLQFLFEYFSETQRNKGNFPGRFSGRQFSNSRSEMNVSTLELGDSALYLCASSIGQGNSPLHFGNGTRLTVT.

The rearrangement links TRBV2 to TRBJ1-1; no clear D gene. The CDR3 loop spans 15 amino acids. V was shortened by 7 bases and J by 1 base, with 16 bases between the two germline ends. The germline gives CDR1 SNHLY, CDR2 FYNNEI. CDR3 sequence reads: CASTFGDAANTEAFF. For the CDR3, the DNA is TGTGCCAGCACCTTCGGAGACGCGGCGAACACTGAAGCTTTCTTT.

This clone was found once. The rearrangement joins TRBV21-1 to TRBJ1-4; the D call in the table, TRBD1, was not verified against the DNA. TRBV21-1 represents a pseudogene. CDR3 size: 18 residues. CDR3 coding DNA: TGTGCCAGCAGCAAAGATCGGAGGACAGGGTGGGGCGGTGAAAAACTGTTTTTT. This encodes CASSKDRRTGWGGEKLFF.

J is TRBJ2-2 and V is TRBV5-1, with 8 bases identical to TRBD2. The V gene end was trimmed by 1 base and the J gene end by 1 base; junction bases not matched to a gene: 3. Germline CDR1 is SGHRS and CDR2 is YFSETQ. The CDR3 runs to 16 residues. The CDR3 region is CASSLIAGGNTGELFF. CDR3 coding DNA: TGCGCCAGCAGCTTGATTGCGGGAGGGAACACCGGGGAGCTGTTTTTT.

The chain joins TRBV4-2 to TRBJ1-4; 7 nucleotides align to TRBD1. Germline V gene sequence: CDR1 LGHNA, CDR2 YNFKEQ. After removal of 4 bases from V and 8 bases from J, the junction contained 10 bases not matched to a gene. This CDR3 region has 15 residues. In nucleotides, the CDR3 is TGTGCCAGCAGCCCTTGGCAGGGGGTCCGGGAAAAACTGTTTTTT. Amino acids: CASSPWQGVREKLFF.

The V gene is TRBV6-2 or TRBV6-3, the J gene TRBJ2-7, with 8 bases matching TRBD1. Germline V lookup: CDR1 MNHEY, CDR2 SVGEGT. This CDR3 is 17 amino acids long. The J segment lost 2 bases and the V segment lost 0 bases, leaving 9 bases of the junction unmatched. CDR3 region: CASSYSPMTGAAYEQYF. The CDR3 DNA reads TGTGCCAGCAGTTACTCCCCAATGACAGGGGCAGCCTACGAGCAGTACTTC.

The chain combines TRBV10-3 with TRBJ1-2, with D unresolved. The ends were cut back, 0 bases at V and 6 bases at J, with 29 bases in the middle. CDR1 and CDR2 from the germline V gene are ENHRY and SYGVKD. This CDR3 spans 20 amino acids. The CDR3 spells CAISESQGFMRAQRLDGYTF. CDR3 nucleotides: TGTGCCATCAGTGAGTCTCAAGGGTTCATGCGGGCCCAGCGCCTGGATGGCTACACCTTC.

The CDR3 region is CAIRDVGQNTEAFF. CDR3 coding DNA: TGTGCCATCAGAGATGTCGGACAGAACACTGAAGCTTTCTTT. This chain uses TRBV10-3 with TRBJ1-1, with a possible D match to TRBD1 (5 bases). Germline values: CDR1 ENHRY, CDR2 SYGVKD. V lost 6 bases and J lost 1, with 12 bases in between. The CDR3 length is 14 residues.

The count of this clone is one. The chain couples TRBV5-1 to TRBJ2-5; 11 bases are shared with TRBD2. CDR1 SGHRS and CDR2 YFSETQ come from the germline V gene. The CDR3 runs 17 residues. V shed 1 base, J shed 4 bases, and the junction held 9 bases outside the gene matches. The DNA for the CDR3 is TGCGCCAGCAGCTTGACCGGGACTAGCGGAGGGGGAGAGACCCAGTACTTC. This translates into CASSLTGTSGGGETQYF.

V and J are TRBV2 and TRBJ1-6; 9 positions agree with TRBD1. The CDR3 consists of 15 residues. V trimming: 6 bases; J trimming: 4 bases; junction bases outside the gene matches: 4. The germline V gene encodes CDR1 SNHLY and CDR2 FYNNEI. The CDR3 here is CASRVTGGYNSPLHF. The DNA of the CDR3 is TGTGCCAGCAGGGTGACAGGGGGTTATAATTCACCCCTCCACTTT.

The V call is TRBV7-9, the J call TRBJ1-2; D gene unclear. The germline V gene has CDR1 SEHNR and CDR2 FQNEAQ (reference sequence). The V end lost 5 bases, the J end lost 8 bases, and 15 bases lay between the germline ends. The CDR3 has 13 amino acids. CDR3 loop: CASSKKGWEGYTF. The CDR3 nucleotides read TGTGCCAGCAGCAAGAAGGGTTGGGAGGGCTACACCTTC.

This chain joins TRBV7-9 and TRBJ2-5, with D unresolved. The CDR3 consists of 15 residues. Germline V CDR1 and CDR2: SEHNR, FQNEAQ (reference sequence). Deletions cut 0 bases from V and 5 bases from J, with 13 bases between. As DNA, the CDR3 is TGTGCCAGCAGCTTAGCTGGAGCCACCGGGGAGACCCAGTACTTC. It yields the protein CASSLAGATGETQYF.

This sequence joins TRBV3-1 (or the pseudogene TRBV3-2) and TRBJ1-2; D not resolved. Trimming took 5 bases from V and 2 from J, leaving 12 bases between them. Germline CDR1 is LGHDT and CDR2 is YNNKEL (reference sequence). The CDR3 sequence is 14 residues long. The CDR3 loop reads CASSVIGENYGYTF. CDR3 nucleotide sequence: TGTGCCAGCAGCGTCATCGGGGAAAACTATGGCTACACCTTC.

The rearrangement uses TRBV6-6 and TRBJ1-1; 9 bases line up with TRBD1. The CDR3 is made up of 12 amino acids. V dropped 8 bases and J dropped 6; count of bases not matched to a gene: 4. Germline V gene sequence: CDR1 MNHNY, CDR2 SVGAGI (reference sequence). The chain's CDR3 is CASGTGRAEAFF. Here the CDR3 DNA reads TGTGCCAGCGGGACAGGGCGCGCTGAAGCTTTCTTT.

The V gene is TRBV7-2, the J gene TRBJ2-5, with D tentatively TRBD1 (5 bases). The V and J ends lost 5 bases and 1 base respectively, with 8 bases between them. CDR1 SGHTA and CDR2 FQGNSA come from the germline V gene. The CDR3 sequence is 13 residues long. The chain's CDR3 is CASSTTGQETQYF. The CDR3 nucleotides read TGTGCCAGCAGCACCACAGGCCAAGAGACCCAGTACTTC.

Notes on this clone: This specimen includes other DNA sequences encoding the same CDR3. This CDR3 is CASSLSSGGNTEAFF. The CDR3, as DNA: TGTGCCAGCAGTTTGAGTTCGGGAGGAAACACTGAAGCTTTCTTT. The chain uses TRBV27 and TRBJ1-1; D unclear. The CDR3 is 15 amino acids. V was clipped by 3 bases and J by 2 bases, with 13 bases between them. Germline V gives CDR1 MNHEY, CDR2 SMNVEV (reference sequence).

The rearrangement joins TRBV7-8 to TRBJ1-1; no definite D call. The CDR3 extends over 15 amino acids. Germline CDR1 is SGHVS and CDR2 is FQNEAQ. V lost 2 bases and J lost 2, with 12 bases in between. The CDR3 spells CASSLMAGSNTEAFF. CDR3 DNA sequence: TGTGCCAGCAGCTTAATGGCAGGATCTAACACTGAAGCTTTCTTT.

The genes are TRBV10-3 and TRBJ2-5; D is undetermined. Germline V gives CDR1 ENHRY, CDR2 SYGVKD. The CDR3 spans 11 residues. V was cut by 4 bases and J by 2 bases, with 2 bases left in between. CDR3 sequence: CAISAQETQYF. In nucleotides, the CDR3 is TGTGCCATCAGTGCGCAAGAGACCCAGTACTTC.

The chain has TRBV11-2 and TRBJ2-7; the match to TRBD2 covers 7 bases. Germline CDR1 SGHAT, CDR2 FQNNGV. Trimming took 7 bases from V and 5 from J; bases not matched to a gene: 11. The CDR3 runs to 14 residues. CDR3 amino acids: CASKYLRERHEQYF. CDR3 nucleotides: TGTGCCAGCAAGTATTTGCGGGAGAGGCACGAGCAGTACTTC.